The present T cell receptor (beta chain) was sequenced within a study of blood T cell repertoires in COVID-19. This clone appeared a single time. Per the original methods: Reference gene primer amplification gave estimated nucleated cell counts. Assay: immunoSEQ multiplex PCR; the TCRdb copy retains only in-frame clones and omits some. V and J calls and clone size are copied from that table; D and trimming were computed from the DNA. The table records about 250,000 clones, nearly 90% of them present only once. The CDR3 is 14 amino acids. Trimming removed 5 bases at V and 6 bases at J, with 19 bases between. Per germline, CDR1 GTSNPN and CDR2 SVGIG (reference sequence).

The V and J genes are TRBV30 and TRBJ1-2; possible D gene TRBD1, 6 bases. This sequence originates from a young man with active or convalescent COVID-19. The sample comprised peripheral blood. CDR3: CAWAQRGIRDGYTF. CDR3 nucleotide sequence: TGTGCCTGGGCCCAGAGGGGGATTAGAGATGGCTACACCTTC. The variable domain in full, completed from reference TRBV30 and TRBJ1-2, reads SQTIHQWPATLVQPVGSPLSLECTVEGTSNPNLYWYRQAAGRGLQLLFYSVGIGQISSEVPQNLSASRPQDRQFILSSKKLLLSDSGFYLCAWAQRGIRDGYTFGSGTRLTVV.